The T cell receptor beta chain described here comes from a study of blood T cell repertoires in COVID-19. CDR3 size: 12 residues. Trimming pared 7 bases from V and 13 bases from J, leaving 15 bases between. The germline V gene encodes CDR1 SGHDT and CDR2 YYEEEE. In the original processing: How many nucleated cells were present was estimated from reference gene primer amplification. Assay: immunoSEQ multiplex PCR; the TCRdb copy retains only in-frame clones and omits some. The D gene and trimming were derived from the DNA, and the V and J assignments and clone size from that table. The top ten clones hold approximately 11% of a sample with around 72,000 clones, about nine tenths of them seen once.

This receptor was identified in a man between 65 and 79 years old with active or convalescent COVID-19. J is TRBJ1-6 and V is TRBV5-6, with a weak D call TRBD1 (5 bases). The sequencing input was peripheral blood. CDR3 region: CASRTGGSPLHF. In DNA form, the CDR3 reads TGTGCCAGCCGAACGGGGGGGTCCCCCCTCCACTTT.